This T cell receptor beta chain emerged from a study of T cells in Graves' hyperthyroidism and ophthalmopathy. Whole-study results and caveats: A model built on 13 V-J features separated ophthalmopathy from stable hyperthyroidism.

This clonotype was observed at least ten times. Its specificity is not known. Using RNA transcripts as the source, TCR beta CDR3 regions were amplified. The HTBI set primed first-round TCR CDR3 RT-PCR. MiXCR was run by TCRdb on the multiplex PCR reads, yielding one entry per CDR3 protein. The data show about 610,000 distinct CDR3 sequences, more than 45% seen once. Researchers defined stable Graves' hyperthyroidism as no ophthalmopathy progression within 18 months. Germline lookup yields CDR1 MGHRA and CDR2 YSYEKL. The length of the CDR3 is 12 residues. With 3 bases removed from V and 8 bases from J, the gap between germline ends came to 10 bases.

V and J are TRBV4-1 and TRBJ1-2; D is uncertain. The specimen was peripheral blood or thyroid tissue (not recorded which). The source of this sequence is a young woman with Graves' hyperthyroidism. For the CDR3, the DNA is TGCGCCAGCAGCCAGCCCCCATGGGGCTACACCTTC. Translating it yields CASSQPPWGYTF.